A selection of T cell receptor beta chains follows, all from one sample in a study of cytomegalovirus exposure and HLA in healthy donors. Profiling relied on immunoSEQ multiplex PCR, and the TCRdb table lists in-frame clones only, not all of them. The sample consists of some 110,000 clones, roughly 88% of them appearing once. Specimen: PBMCs. The receptors shown here come from a man aged 18 to 30 in good health and CMV-seronegative. Both conserved end residues are part of each CDR3. D genes are given only for firm matches. Rows may omit the clone size; those that give it use once, few, many or a size class.

cdr3_nt	cdr3_aa	v_call	j_call	d_call	clone_size
TGTGCCAGCAGTGAAAACATGCTTTCTAATGAAAAACTGTTTTTT	CASSENMLSNEKLFF	TRBV6-1	TRBJ1-4	.	.
TGTGCCAGCAGCCCTACCGGGACTAGCGGAGATACGCAGTATTTT	CASSPTGTSGDTQYF	TRBV7-8	TRBJ2-3	TRBD2	.
TGTGCCATCAGTGAGAACAGCTTCTATGGCTACACCTTC	CAISENSFYGYTF	TRBV10-3	TRBJ1-2	.	.
TGTGCCACCAGCAGAGAACTCGGGGGGTCCTACGAGCAGTACTTC	CATSRELGGSYEQYF	TRBV15	TRBJ2-7	TRBD2	few
TGCGCCAGCAGCCAAGAAACACTAAAGGAAAAACTGTTTTTT	CASSQETLKEKLFF	TRBV4-1	TRBJ1-4	.	.
TGTGCCAGCAGCCCCCGGACTAGCGGGAGGCCCCGGTACAATGAGCAGTTCTTC	CASSPRTSGRPRYNEQFF	TRBV11-3	TRBJ2-1	TRBD2	once
TGTGCCAGCAGTGCCGGACTAGCGGGAACGGAGACCCAGTACTTC	CASSAGLAGTETQYF	TRBV25-1	TRBJ2-5	TRBD2	.
TGTGCCAGCTCACCAGGCGCGGGGGCGAACACCGGGGAGCTGTTTTTT	CASSPGAGANTGELFF	TRBV18	TRBJ2-2	TRBD2	.
TGTGCCAGCAGCTTTCACTACGAGCAGTACTTC	CASSFHYEQYF	TRBV7-2	TRBJ2-7	.	.
TGTGCCAGCAGTTTATTGAGGGTGAATTCACCCCTCCACTTT	CASSLLRVNSPLHF	TRBV28	TRBJ1-6	.	once